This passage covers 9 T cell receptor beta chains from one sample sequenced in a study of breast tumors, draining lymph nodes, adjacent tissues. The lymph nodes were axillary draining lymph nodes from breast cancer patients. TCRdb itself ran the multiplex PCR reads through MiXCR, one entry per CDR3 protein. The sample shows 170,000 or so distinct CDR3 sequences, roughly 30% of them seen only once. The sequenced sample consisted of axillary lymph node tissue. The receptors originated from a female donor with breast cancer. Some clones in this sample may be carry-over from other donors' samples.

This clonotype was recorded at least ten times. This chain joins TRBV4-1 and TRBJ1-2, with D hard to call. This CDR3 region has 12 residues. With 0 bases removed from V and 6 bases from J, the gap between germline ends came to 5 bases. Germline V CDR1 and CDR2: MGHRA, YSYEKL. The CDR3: CASSQDDHGYTF. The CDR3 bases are TGCGCCAGCAGCCAAGATGATCATGGCTACACCTTC.

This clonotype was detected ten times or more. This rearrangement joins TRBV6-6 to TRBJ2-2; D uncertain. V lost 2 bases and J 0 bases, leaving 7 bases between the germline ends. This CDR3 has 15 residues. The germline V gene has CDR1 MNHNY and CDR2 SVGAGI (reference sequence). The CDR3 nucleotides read TGTGCCAGCAGTTACAGCATAACGAACACCGGGGAGCTGTTTTTT. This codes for CASSYSITNTGELFF.

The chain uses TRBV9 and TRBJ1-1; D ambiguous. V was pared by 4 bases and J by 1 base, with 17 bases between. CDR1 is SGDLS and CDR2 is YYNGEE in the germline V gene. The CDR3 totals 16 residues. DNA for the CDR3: TGTGCCAGCAGCCACTCCGAGGAAAGATCGAACACTGAAGCTTTCTTT. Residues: CASSHSEERSNTEAFF. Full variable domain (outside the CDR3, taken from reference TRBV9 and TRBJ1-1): DSGVTQTPKHLITATGQRVTLRCSPRSGDLSVYWYQQSLDQGLQFLIQYYNGEERAKGNILERFSAQQFPDLHSELNLSSLELGDSALYFCASSHSEERSNTEAFFGQGTRLTVV.

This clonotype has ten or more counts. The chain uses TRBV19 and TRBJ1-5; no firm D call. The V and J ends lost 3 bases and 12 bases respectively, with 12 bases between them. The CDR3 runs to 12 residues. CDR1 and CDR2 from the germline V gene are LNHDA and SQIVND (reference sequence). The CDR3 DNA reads TGTGCCAGTAGTATTCGGCAGAATTTCCAGCATTTT. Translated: CASSIRQNFQHF.

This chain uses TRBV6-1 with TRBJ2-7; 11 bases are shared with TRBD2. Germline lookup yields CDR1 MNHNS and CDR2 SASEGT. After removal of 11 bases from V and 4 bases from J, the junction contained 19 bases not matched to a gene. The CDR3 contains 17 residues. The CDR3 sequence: CAGTPKGSGRAWYEQYF. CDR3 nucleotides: TGTGCCGGCACCCCTAAGGGTAGCGGGAGGGCCTGGTACGAGCAGTACTTC.

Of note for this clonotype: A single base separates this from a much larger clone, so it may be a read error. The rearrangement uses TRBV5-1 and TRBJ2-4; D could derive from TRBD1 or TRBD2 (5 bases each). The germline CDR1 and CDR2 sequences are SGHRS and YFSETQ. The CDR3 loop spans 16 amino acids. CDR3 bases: TGCGCCTGCAGCTTGGGAGAGGTTTGGGGGTTGAACATTCAGTACTTC. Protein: CACSLGEVWGLNIQYF.

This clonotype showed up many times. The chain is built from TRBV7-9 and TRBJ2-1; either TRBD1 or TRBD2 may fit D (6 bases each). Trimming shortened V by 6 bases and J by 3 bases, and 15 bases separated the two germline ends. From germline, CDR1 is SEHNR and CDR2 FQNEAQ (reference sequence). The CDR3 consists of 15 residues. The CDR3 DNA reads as TGTGCCAGCAGTGACCGGAGGGGGATCTACAATGAGCAGTTCTTC. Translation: CASSDRRGIYNEQFF.

This CDR3 is CASRPPWGGGDTGELFF. The CDR3, as DNA: TGTGCCAGCAGACCACCGTGGGGGGGTGGGGACACCGGGGAGCTGTTTTTT. The V call is TRBV28, the J call TRBJ2-2; 7 nucleotides agree with TRBD2. Germline values: CDR1 MDHEN, CDR2 SYDVKM. Trimming at V came to 6 bases and at J to 3 bases, leaving 13 bases not matched to a gene. There are 17 residues in the CDR3.

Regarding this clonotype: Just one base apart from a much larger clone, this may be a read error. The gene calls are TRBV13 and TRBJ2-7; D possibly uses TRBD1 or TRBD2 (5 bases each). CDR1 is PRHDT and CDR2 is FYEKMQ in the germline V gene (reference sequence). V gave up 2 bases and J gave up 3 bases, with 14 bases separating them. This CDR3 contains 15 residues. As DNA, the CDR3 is TGTGCCAGCAGCTTACATGGGGACCCACACTACGAGCAGTACTTC. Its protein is CASSLHGDPHYEQYF. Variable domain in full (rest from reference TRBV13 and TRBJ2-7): AAGVIQSPRHLIKEKRETATLKCYPIPRHDTVYWYQQGPGQDPQFLISFYEKMQSDKGSIPDRFSAQQFSDYHSELNMSSLELGDSALYFCASSLHGDPHYEQYFGPGTRLTVT.